The 23 T cell receptor beta chains below were found in one sample sequenced in a study of blood T cells in healthy people across ages. The authors ran a second PCR of 7 to 11 cycles using a sample-barcoded 5' primer and a J-beta primer mix. TCRdb called the 5' RACE reads again in MiXCR, with one record for every CDR3 protein. This table has hundreds of thousands of distinct CDR3 sequences, about 43% appearing once. Sequencing used blood. Every receptor here comes from a man older than 75 in good health.

This chain links TRBV6-5 with TRBJ2-5; D is tentatively TRBD1 or TRBD2 (6 bases each). This CDR3 has 14 residues. V lost 6 bases and J 0 bases, leaving 11 bases between the germline ends. Germline CDR1 and CDR2: MNHEY and SVGAGI. The CDR3 region is CASRRGGNQETQYF. The CDR3 DNA follows: TGTGCCAGCAGACGAGGGGGGAACCAAGAGACCCAGTACTTC.

V usage is TRBV6-2 or TRBV6-3 and J usage is TRBJ1-1; D perhaps matches TRBD1 (5 bases). The CDR3 contains 14 residues. Germline CDR1 MNHEY, CDR2 SVGEGT. Trimming removed 2 bases at V and 0 bases at J, with 7 bases between. CDR3 protein: CASSYGGMNTEAFF. In nucleotides, the CDR3 is TGTGCCAGCAGTTACGGGGGGATGAACACTGAAGCTTTCTTT.

About this clonotype: Since a much larger clone is just one base distant, this may be a read error. The chain has TRBV29-1 and TRBJ2-5, with D perhaps TRBD1 (6 bases). CDR1 and CDR2 (germline): SQVTM, ANQGSEA. CDR3 length: 14 residues. The V end lost 6 bases, the J end lost 5 bases, and 19 bases lay between the germline ends. The CDR3 sequence: CSVSAIRGSETQYF. The CDR3 DNA reads as TGCAGCGTCAGTGCTATTAGGGGGAGTGAGACCCAGTACTTC.

The V call is TRBV6-2 or TRBV6-3, the J call TRBJ1-5; no definite D call. Germline CDR1 is MNHEY and CDR2 is SVGEGT. With 2 bases removed from V and 5 bases from J, the gap between germline ends came to 16 bases. This CDR3 contains 16 residues. This CDR3 reads CASSYPREIAYQPQHF. DNA for the CDR3: TGTGCCAGCAGTTACCCCCGGGAGATTGCCTATCAGCCCCAGCATTTT.

This clonotype was seen a few times. This chain links TRBV28 with TRBJ1-1; D is possibly TRBD1 (6 bases). Per the germline V gene, CDR1 is MDHEN and CDR2 is SYDVKM. Between the trimmed V and J ends, which lost 8 bases and 4 bases, there was a span of 11 bases. The CDR3 totals 12 residues. The DNA of the CDR3 is TGTGCCAGCGCCACAGGGCCCACTGAAGCTTTCTTT. This encodes CASATGPTEAFF. Variable domain in full (rest from reference TRBV28 and TRBJ1-1): DVKVTQSSRYLVKRTGEKVFLECVQDMDHENMFWYRQDPGLGLRLIYFSYDVKMKEKGDIPEGYSVSREKKERFSLILESASTNQTSMYLCASATGPTEAFFGQGTRLTVV.

This clonotype has a handful of counts. V is TRBV11-3 and J is TRBJ2-1; D is possibly TRBD1 or TRBD2 (5 bases each). Trimming removed 1 base at V and 5 bases at J, with 15 bases between. The CDR3 runs to 16 residues. Germline CDR1 is SGHNT and CDR2 is YENEEA. CDR3: CASSLGGLAKDNEQFF. The DNA for the CDR3 is TGTGCCAGCAGCTTAGGGGGGTTAGCGAAAGACAATGAGCAGTTCTTC.

This clonotype was counted a single time. CDR3 sequence: CASSPSGQGRDSPLHF. The CDR3 DNA follows: TGTGCCAGCTCACCATCGGGACAGGGGAGAGATTCACCCCTCCACTTT. This chain links TRBV18 with TRBJ1-6; 10 positions match TRBD1. The CDR3 loop spans 16 amino acids. V lost 2 bases to trimming and J lost 8 bases; unmatched junction nucleotides: 6. Per germline, CDR1 KGHSH and CDR2 LQKENI.

Of note for this clonotype: This may stem from a read error, because a much larger clone lies one nucleotide away. CDR3: CASSRRTGVQETQFF. The DNA of the CDR3 is TGCGCCAGCAGCCGTCGGACTGGAGTCCAAGAGACCCAGTTCTTC. The V gene is TRBV4-1, the J gene TRBJ2-5; TRBD2 is a possible D gene (5 bases). The last part of the DNA fits TRBJ2-1 better; the J call may be wrong. The CDR3 has 15 residues. Germline V lookup: CDR1 MGHRA, CDR2 YSYEKL.

The chain links TRBV28 to TRBJ1-6; possible D gene TRBD1, 6 bases. Trimming shortened V by 7 bases and J by 10 bases, and 14 bases separated the two germline ends. Germline V lookup: CDR1 MDHEN, CDR2 SYDVKM. CDR3 size: 13 residues. The DNA for the CDR3 is TGTGCCAGCACCCAAGGGGGAGTCTCACCCCTCCACTTT. It codes for CASTQGGVSPLHF.

Ten or more counts support this clonotype. The chain has TRBV12-3 or TRBV12-4 and TRBJ2-7, with D perhaps assigned TRBD1 or TRBD2 (5 bases each). CDR3 length: 13 residues. The V gene lost 2 bases and the J gene lost 2 bases, with 7 bases spanning the gap. The CDR3 loop reads CASSLLGPYEQYF. As DNA, the CDR3 is TGTGCCAGCAGTTTATTGGGACCCTACGAGCAGTACTTC.

A few counts support this clonotype. V and J are TRBV7-2 and TRBJ2-7; D is ambiguous. The V end was cut by 0 bases, the J end by 5 bases, with 8 bases between. This CDR3 comprises 13 residues. Germline V gives CDR1 SGHTA, CDR2 FQGNSA. This CDR3 reads CASSLARLDEQYF. CDR3 bases: TGTGCCAGCAGCTTAGCGCGGCTTGACGAGCAGTACTTC.

V usage is TRBV7-9 and J usage is TRBJ2-5; 12 nucleotides line up with TRBD2. The ends lost 3 bases at V and 0 bases at J; junction bases unmatched: 2. The CDR3 has 16 amino acids. CDR1 and CDR2 (germline): SEHNR, FQNEAQ (reference sequence). CDR3: CASSFRTSGNQETQYF. In DNA, the CDR3 is TGTGCCAGCAGCTTCCGGACTAGCGGGAACCAAGAGACCCAGTACTTC.

This clonotype was counted a few times. The chain is built from TRBV21-1 and TRBJ1-1. TRBV21-1 has pseudogene status. The CDR3 length is 11 residues. The CDR3 loop reads CASRRVTEAFF. The CDR3 nucleotides are TGTGCCAGCAGGAGGGTCACTGAAGCTTTCTTT.

This clonotype was picked up a small number of times. This chain links TRBV20-1 with TRBJ2-3; 9 nucleotides line up with TRBD1. Germline trimming cut 6 bases from V and 3 bases from J; bases unmatched to any gene: 7. The length of the CDR3 is 14 residues. Germline-derived CDR1 and CDR2 are DFQATT and SNEGSKA (reference sequence). CDR3 region: CSAARDRVTDTQYF. Here the CDR3 DNA reads TGCAGTGCCGCCCGGGACAGGGTTACAGATACGCAGTATTTT.

Comments on this clonotype: A junction end diverges from the germline sequence, so it may reflect a read error. The chain has TRBV29-1 and TRBJ1-6; TRBD1 might be the D (6 bases). Per germline, CDR1 SQVTM and CDR2 ANQGSEA. The CDR3 has 13 amino acids. CDR3 nucleotide sequence: TGCAGCGTTGCAGGGGAGAAGAATTCACCCCCCCACTTT. It encodes CSVAGEKNSPPHF.

The chain links TRBV9 to TRBJ2-3, with 7 positions matching TRBD2. Germline V CDR1 and CDR2: SGDLS, YYNGEE. V lost 3 bases and J lost 4; bases outside the gene matches: 11. The length of the CDR3 is 16 residues. The CDR3 spells CASSGLAGVRSDTQYF. CDR3 nucleotide sequence: TGTGCCAGCAGCGGGCTGGCGGGAGTCAGGTCAGATACGCAGTATTTT.

This rearrangement joins TRBV6-1 to TRBJ1-2; D is perhaps TRBD1 (5 bases). Germline lookup yields CDR1 MNHNS and CDR2 SASEGT. The CDR3 spans 14 residues. V lost 6 bases and J lost 2, with 13 bases in between. CDR3 residues: CASRGDRGNYGYTF. In DNA, the CDR3 is TGTGCCAGCAGGGGGGATCGAGGGAACTATGGCTACACCTTC.

This clonotype was detected only once. The chain links TRBV4-1 to TRBJ1-6; perhaps TRBD1 as D (5 bases). CDR1 is MGHRA, CDR2 YSYEKL, per germline. The CDR3 extends over 16 amino acids. Deletions cut 4 bases from V and 5 bases from J, with 15 bases between. The CDR3 loop is CASSLPGAAHNSPLHF. CDR3 nucleotides: TGCGCCAGCAGCCTACCCGGGGCGGCTCATAATTCACCCCTCCACTTT.

The CDR3 loop reads CASSVGGVTKNIQYF. In DNA, the CDR3 is TGTGCCAGCAGCGTAGGGGGGGTAACCAAAAACATTCAGTACTTC. The genes are TRBV9 and TRBJ2-4; the D gene is possibly TRBD2 (6 bases). V lost 0 bases and J lost 2, with 9 bases in between. In germline, CDR1 is SGDLS, CDR2 YYNGEE. The CDR3 is made up of 15 amino acids.

V and J are TRBV10-1 and TRBJ2-1, with a possible D match to TRBD2 (5 bases). V was shortened by 3 bases and J by 2 bases, with 8 bases between the two germline ends. The CDR3 has 14 residues. The germline V gene has CDR1 WNHNN and CDR2 SYGVQD (reference sequence). The CDR3 DNA follows: TGCGCCAGCAGTGACGGGGTTCCCTACAATGAGCAGTTCTTC. This encodes CASSDGVPYNEQFF.

This clonotype was seen many times. This chain connects TRBV11-2 to TRBJ2-4; 7 positions match TRBD1. The CDR3 is made up of 13 amino acids. Germline assignment: CDR1 SGHAT and CDR2 FQNNGV. J gave up 9 bases and V 5 bases, and 7 bases lay outside the gene matches. The CDR3 region is CASSLGGQSIQYF. DNA of the CDR3: TGTGCCAGCAGCCTAGGGGGACAGAGCATTCAGTACTTC.

This clonotype was observed a few times. The J gene is TRBJ2-1, the V gene TRBV4-2; 8 bases map to TRBD2. Trimming cost V 3 bases and J 3 bases; bases outside gene matches: 7. Per germline, CDR1 LGHNA and CDR2 YNFKEQ. The CDR3 covers 16 residues. CDR3 nucleotide sequence: TGTGCCAGCAGCCACTCCGGGACTAGTAACTACAATGAGCAGTTCTTC. It yields the protein CASSHSGTSNYNEQFF.

J is TRBJ2-7 and V is TRBV6-6, with D uncertain. The V and J ends lost 7 bases and 5 bases respectively, with 12 bases between them. Germline-derived CDR1 and CDR2 are MNHNY and SVGAGI (reference sequence). The CDR3 sequence is 12 residues long. The CDR3, as DNA: TGTGCCAGCATTTTGAAGGGAAACGAGCAGTACTTC. Protein: CASILKGNEQYF.